These 8 T cell receptor beta chains were sequenced from one sample in a study of early T cells in non-severe SARS-CoV-2 infection. TCRdb fed the 5' RACE reads into MiXCR, producing one record per CDR3 protein. The sample gives about 64,000 distinct CDR3 sequences, around 20% of which show up once; approximately 15% is in the top ten. The input for sequencing was whole blood, taken at baseline. These TCRs come from an adult who was a healthcare worker with PCR-confirmed SARS-CoV-2 infection or an uninfected control (not recorded which).

The chain links TRBV12-3 or TRBV12-4 to TRBJ1-1; D is perhaps TRBD1 (6 bases). The CDR3 extends over 15 amino acids. V was cut by 3 bases and J by 5 bases, with 16 bases left in between. DNA of the CDR3: TGTGCCAGCAGTTTGGGGGGGCAGTTGAGAACTGAAGCTTTCTTT. This sequence encodes CASSLGGQLRTEAFF.

This clonotype was counted many times. The J gene is TRBJ2-1, the V gene TRBV7-2; 9 nucleotides line up with TRBD2. The CDR3 sequence is 15 residues long. Germline loops: CDR1 SGHTA, CDR2 FQGNSA. V shed 3 bases and J 7 bases; nucleotides not matched to a gene: 7. The DNA of the CDR3 is TGTGCCAGCAGCTTGGCGGGGGGGCTTAGGAATGAGCAGTTCTTC. Amino acids: CASSLAGGLRNEQFF.

This clonotype turned up a few times. This sequence joins TRBV7-3 and TRBJ2-2, with D possibly TRBD1 on 5 matching bases. V was cut by 8 bases and J by 6 bases, with 13 bases left in between. The CDR3 has 13 amino acids. The germline V gene has CDR1 SGHTA and CDR2 FQGTGA. The CDR3 nucleotides read TGTGCCAGCGGCTCAGGGATGGCCGGGGAGCTGTTTTTT. Residues: CASGSGMAGELFF.

This clonotype turned up a few times. The V gene is TRBV5-1, the J gene TRBJ1-4; D is perhaps TRBD1 (5 bases). Trimming pared 0 bases from V and 7 bases from J, leaving 10 bases between. Germline loops: CDR1 SGHRS, CDR2 YFSETQ. The CDR3 runs to 14 residues. CDR3 DNA: TGCGCCAGCAGCTTGGGACAGCCTCCTGAAAAACTGTTTTTT. This codes for CASSLGQPPEKLFF.

CDR3 nucleotide sequence: TGTGCCAGCAGTTTCCGGCTAGCGGGGGCCGTGGTAACCTACAATGAGCAGTTCTTC. This encodes CASSFRLAGAVVTYNEQFF. This chain connects TRBV27 to TRBJ2-1; 10 bases line up with TRBD2. The CDR3 length is 19 residues. CDR1 is MNHEY and CDR2 is SMNVEV in the germline V gene (reference sequence). Trimming removed 3 bases from V and 2 bases from J; junction bases left unmatched: 13.

This clonotype was seen more than once but under ten times. The rearrangement links TRBV27 to TRBJ2-7; D gene ambiguous. Germline CDR1 is MNHEY and CDR2 is SMNVEV (reference sequence). The V gene lost 5 bases and the J gene lost 5 bases, with 13 bases spanning the gap. The CDR3 is 13 amino acids. CDR3 coding DNA: TGTGCCAGCAGTCCACGGACCACTGACGAGCAGTACTTC. Its protein is CASSPRTTDEQYF.

This clonotype has just a few counts. CDR3 sequence (DNA): TGTGCCAGCAGTTTTGCAACTAATGAAAAACTGTTTTTT. The encoded protein is CASSFATNEKLFF. The chain couples TRBV27 to TRBJ1-4; the D is unclear. Germline-derived CDR1 and CDR2 are MNHEY and SMNVEV (reference sequence). The V and J ends lost 3 bases and 0 bases respectively, with 2 bases between them. The CDR3 runs 13 residues.

CDR3 DNA sequence: TGCGCCAGCAGCCCCTTCGGACAGCAGAGCTCTGGGGCCAACGTCCTGACTTTC. Amino acids: CASSPFGQQSSGANVLTF. V gene TRBV4-1 combines with J gene TRBJ2-6, with a weak D call TRBD1 (6 bases). Germline V lookup: CDR1 MGHRA, CDR2 YSYEKL. This CDR3 is built from 18 residues. Trimming removed 4 bases from V and 0 bases from J, with 16 bases in between.